This T cell receptor beta chain emerged from a study of PD-L1 blockade in urothelial cancer. Study background: Patients commenced atezolizumab in the mid-2010s, and it was given at 1,200 mg intravenously every 3 weeks. Blood analyses occurred 3 weeks (second dose) and 6 weeks post treatment start. Study outcomes and limitations: Blood TCR clonality below the median before treatment was a predictor of better survival.

Germline lookup yields CDR1 SGHDT and CDR2 YYEEEE. The V end was cut by 2 bases, the J end by 2 bases, with 14 bases between. The CDR3 is made up of 16 amino acids. Comments on this clone: The antigen remains undetermined.

This table comes from immunoSEQ multiplex PCR, and its TCRdb copy is limited to in-frame clones, with some not included. The sample has about 120,000 clones; about 84% are singletons. As to time point: peripheral blood 6 weeks after treatment start. Patients' cancers were locally advanced or metastatic urothelial carcinomas. Sequencing used PBMCs, obtained around atezolizumab (anti-PD-L1) treatment. The clonotype originates from a man over 45 with urothelial cancer. The V gene is TRBV5-6, the J gene TRBJ2-1, with D possibly matching TRBD1 (6 bases). CDR3 protein: CASSLGGARTYNEQFF. The CDR3 DNA sequence: TGTGCCAGCAGCTTAGGGGGAGCTCGGACCTACAATGAGCAGTTCTTC. Full variable domain (rest looked up from reference TRBV5-6 and TRBJ2-1): DAGVTQSPTHLIKTRGQQVTLRCSPKSGHDTVSWYQQALGQGPQFIFQYYEEEERQRGNFPDRFSGHQFPNYSSELNVNALLLGDSALYLCASSLGGARTYNEQFFGPGTRLTVL.